This T cell receptor beta chain is from a study of T cell responses to AZD1222 COVID-19 vaccine. Findings and limits, study-wide: Clonal diversity was possibly underestimated, and the donors were mostly white British, with more females. Recipients of AZD1222 seropositive at baseline numbered only 6 or 7. Two doses of AZD1222 preceded a rise in Spike-specific TCR breadth and depth.

Germline loops: CDR1 KGHSH, CDR2 LQKENI. The CDR3 loop spans 15 amino acids. Trimming removed 0 bases at V and 0 bases at J, with 8 bases between. Clones were read by immunoSEQ multiplex PCR, and TCRdb kept only the in-frame ones, dropping some. Of about 130,000 clones in the sample, 70% to 90% were seen once. On this clone itself: Its antigen is still unknown.

Sequences were derived from peripheral blood, sampled on day 0 of AZD1222 vaccination. This clonotype was obtained from an adult in good health. This rearrangement joins TRBV18 to TRBJ1-2; a weak D match, TRBD1 (6 bases). CDR3: CASSPPGHSNYGYTF. The CDR3, as DNA: TGTGCCAGCTCACCACCGGGACACTCTAACTATGGCTACACCTTC.